This T cell receptor (beta chain) was retrieved from a study of blood T cell repertoires in COVID-19. Method: immunoSEQ multiplex PCR; TCRdb's copy keeps in-frame clones and lacks some. Of about 160,000 clones in the sample, more than 75% are singletons; the top ten hold around 7%. Trimming shortened V by 1 base and J by 8 bases, and 6 bases separated the two germline ends. Germline V gives CDR1 SGHVS, CDR2 FQNEAQ. CDR3 length equals 12 residues. The J gene is TRBJ2-1, the V gene TRBV7-8; D gene unclear. This TCR derives from a woman between 50 and 59 years old who had recovered from COVID-19. The sample consisted of PBMCs or T cells enriched from blood (not recorded which). Here the CDR3 reads CASSLDNDEQFF. The CDR3, as DNA: TGTGCCAGCAGCTTAGACAACGATGAGCAGTTCTTC.